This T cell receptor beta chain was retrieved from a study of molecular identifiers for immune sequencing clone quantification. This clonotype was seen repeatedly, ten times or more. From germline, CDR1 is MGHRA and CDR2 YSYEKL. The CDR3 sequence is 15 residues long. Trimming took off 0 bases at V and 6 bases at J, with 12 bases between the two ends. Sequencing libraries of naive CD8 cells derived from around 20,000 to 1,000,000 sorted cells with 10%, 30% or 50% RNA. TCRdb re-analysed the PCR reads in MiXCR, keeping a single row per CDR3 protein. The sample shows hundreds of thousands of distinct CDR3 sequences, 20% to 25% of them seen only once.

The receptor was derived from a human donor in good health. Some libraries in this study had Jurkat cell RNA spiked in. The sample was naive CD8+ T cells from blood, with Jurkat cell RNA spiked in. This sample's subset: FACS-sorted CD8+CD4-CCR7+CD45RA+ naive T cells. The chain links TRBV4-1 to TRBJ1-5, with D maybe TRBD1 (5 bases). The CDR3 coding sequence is TGCGCCAGCAGCCAAGACGCGGGGGTGTTTCAGCCCCAGCATTTT. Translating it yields CASSQDAGVFQPQHF.